A single TCR beta chain is shown here with its context. No cognate antigen has been identified for it. Base-call qualities are not available, and no considerably larger clone is one nucleotide away. These data originate in a study of long-term antiretroviral therapy in people with HIV (dated 2022 in TCRdb). Background on the whole study: The earliest samples were collected approximately a decade before the 2015 WHO recommendation for immediate ART, a period when ART was typically delayed until CD4 counts fell. This retrospective serial study examined whether starting ART and sustained HIV suppression were associated with changes in the composition and diversity of the TRB repertoire in peripheral blood. The cohort contributed about 180 cryopreserved PBMC samples from 30 to 35 adults with confirmed HIV infection, collected serially over a mean of about 6 years (range 1-12). Among the 25 to 30 participants with HIV, ten to twelve were female. Test extractions of a monoclonal T-cell line alongside approximately 34 polyclonal samples showed no cross-contamination during QIAcube processing.

Germline trimming amounts to 6 bases on V and 6 bases on J, with 7 as the count of junction bases outside the gene matches. Including the terminal cysteine and phenylalanine, the CDR3 comprises 15 residues. The CDR3 DNA has 45 bases and is translated from base 1. CDR1 and CDR2, per the germline V gene (reference sequence), are MNHEY and SMNVEV. Inclusion was restricted to participants for whom at least one PBMC sample before ART initiation and at least two post-ART samples were available. Every participant with HIV received treatment in the United States of America. Cryopreserved samples of about 1-11 million PBMC were thawed and washed before DNA extraction. At the time of the earliest PBMC sample, participants with HIV were aged between about 23 and 55 years. Per participant, PBMC samples came from 1-4 timepoints prior to ART initiation and 2-8 timepoints following ART initiation, for a median of 7 samples. Serial HIV viral load, CD4+ T-cell count, ART history and demographic data were obtained for every participant. Genomic DNA was extracted from unsorted PBMC with a Qiagen kit on a QIAcube, with processing performed in batches of 12 samples.

The paper's findings and limits, for the study overall: ART initiation was associated with a significant increase in TRB diversity, but diversity stayed significantly below transplant donor controls even after long-term ART. Unsorted PBMC were profiled instead of sorted CD4+ and CD8+ T cells because pre-ART samples had limited cell numbers. Since PBMC availability was limited, sequencing covered only the TCR beta chain, with no alpha chain pairing. No data were available on ART adherence, viral resistance or therapy changes, limiting inferences about post-ART repertoire changes. Samples dated from about 2003 to 2018, and the ART regimens used may be less effective than current ones. Expanded TRB clones identified before ART initiation dominated the repertoire at all time points, although this dominance fluctuated and declined in many PLHIV after ART. HIV repertoires had narrower CDR3 length ranges than controls, and the network structure suggested an antigen-experienced repertoire that shifted only slightly toward naive after ART.

The immunoSEQ hsTCRB v3.0 assay was used at survey level resolution for TRB variable region sequencing. The targeted TRB sequencing depth was roughly 40,000-50,000 T-cell genomes per sample. An Illumina MiSeq with a v3 150-cycle kit was used to sequence the pooled TRB libraries. As for the original processing: Repertoire analysis was run in R within a reproducible Nextflow workflow that covered QC, data transformation and analysis. LymphoSeq2, an R package for AIRR-Seq data exploration, was used to implement custom analyses. A handful of samples that yielded fewer than 5000 total TRB sequences were excluded, so that approximately 170 HIV repertoires were analyzed. Among the approximately 190 HIV repertoires that were kept, roughly 58 were collected before ART initiation and over 120 were collected after ART initiation. Each repertoire was downsampled to 5000 TRB nucleotide sequences, and summary statistics were averaged across 100 downsampling iterations. The analysis kept only TRB sequences whose CDR3 regions were at least seven amino acids long. Diversity was measured with a Shannon entropy-derived clonality score and the Gini coefficient. In the repertoire networks, any two of the top 5000 CDR3 amino acid sequences were connected whenever the two sequences differed by an edit distance of one. GLIPH2 predicted antigen specificity groups and MHC restriction for TRB CDR3 amino acid sequences. Known CMV, EBV, HIV or tissue antigen associations were flagged by matching CDR3 amino acid sequences against VDJdb and McPAS-TCR. Pre-ART, post-ART and control groups were compared with Wilcoxon signed-rank tests and Holm-Bonferroni correction. TCRdb took over this immuneACCESS table, retaining in-frame rearrangements with V and J assigned. Such tables are incomplete; in checked studies, under half of the missing clones stem from an unresolved V gene, and the remainder is unexplained. That table furnishes V, J and clone size, whereas the DNA furnished D and trimming. The sample yields some 31,000 clones; roughly 85% were counted once. The top ten clones comprise over 10% of the sample.

The V and J genes are TRBV27 and TRBJ2-1; the central 11 bases match TRBD2. The sample was unsorted PBMCs, taken 1.1 years after starting antiretroviral therapy. The sequence was obtained from a young man with HIV. CDR3 sequence: CASSSGLADFNEQFF. Read as DNA, the sequence is TGTGCCAGCAGCTCGGGACTAGCGGACTTCAATGAGCAGTTCTTC.